The rows below give T cell receptor beta chains drawn from one sample of a study of cytomegalovirus exposure and HLA in healthy donors. Sequencing was performed with immunoSEQ multiplex PCR; in TCRdb, only in-frame clones are kept and a portion is missing. The table has around 160,000 clones, roughly 80% seen once. Input material: PBMCs. Every receptor here comes from a man between 35 and 55 years old in good health and CMV-seropositive. The CDR3 runs from the conserved cysteine through the conserved F or W. Clone size is stated in some rows and not others, as once, few, many or a class when expanded.

V gene,clone size,CDR3 protein
TRBV18,-,CASSPRVGAYEQYF
TRBV5-1,-,CASSASGGNYGYTF
TRBV15,-,CATSRAGGEASRYTF
TRBV19,-,CASEPDIKGGYTF
TRBV4-2,-,CASSQDLAYEQYF
TRBV9,-,CASSVEGGGRGADTQYF
TRBV2,-,CASSTGTSNEQFF
TRBV5-1,-,CASSLSGRSTDTQYF
TRBV6-6,-,CASKLEGSIGELFF
TRBV7-2,-,CAMGASGHLTQYF
TRBV28,-,CASSSPAKPPNIQYF
TRBV29-1,-,CSVEESTGGEQYF
TRBV7-9,-,CASSSRTGRGLHNEQFF
TRBV28,-,CASSLLSGQPQHF
TRBV6-5,-,CASRPTVNTEAFF
TRBV29-1,-,CSVLGLAGGELFF
TRBV19,-,CASSIRHRGIVEAFF
TRBV2,-,CASSEGGHYQETQYF
TRBV2,-,CASRGGRVRDQPQHF
TRBV6-6,-,CASSQPGLAGGDTQYF
TRBV7-2,-,CASSLIGSGGQQYF
TRBV7-3,-,CASSVERYNEQFF
TRBV28,-,CASSLGTSGTDTQYF
TRBV5-6,-,CASSLHRTEFRGAVF
TRBV5-1,few,CASSFLNSGVYSYEQYF
TRBV28,-,CVSRKGQWGEAFF
TRBV4-1,once,CASSRTGLGERELFF
TRBV5-6,-,CASSLGDRGTNEKLFF
TRBV7-3,-,CASSAHSGGTFNEQYF
TRBV28,-,CASSSPQGENQPQHF
TRBV2,-,CASSDGRYTGELFF
TRBV28,-,CASKEQDYGYTF
TRBV5-4,once,CASSLDSGTTDTQYF
TRBV18,-,CASSPRAAHNEQFF
TRBV5-1,once,CASSLGPGGSNYGYTF
TRBV9,once,CASSVAAGGWDNSPLHF
TRBV4-2,-,CASSQDPGGTGGPDTQYF
TRBV14,-,CASSQGVGPNSPLHF
TRBV4-3,-,CASSQDPQGEQYF
TRBV5-1,-,CASSLVQGTDTQYF